These 17 T cell receptor beta chains were sequenced from one sample in a study of shared clonotypes between healthy human individuals. The table came from immunoSEQ multiplex PCR; TCRdb's copy has only in-frame clones and leaves some out. The sample yields roughly 2,500,000 clones, roughly 93% seen once. Material for sequencing was naive CD4+ T cells from PBMCs. The subset was: CD45RA+ positively selected. The receptor set was obtained from a man between 18 and 35 years old in good health. Some clones in this sample may be carry-over from other donors' samples.

Comments on this clone: Other DNA variants within this sample encode the same CDR3. The chain uses TRBV6-5 and TRBJ2-6; D gene unclear. There are 15 residues in the CDR3. CDR1 MNHEY and CDR2 SVGAGI come from the germline V gene. Trimming left V 6 bases short and J 0 bases short, with 9 bases between. The CDR3 sequence: CASRLGPSGANVLTF. The CDR3 nucleotides are TGTGCCAGCAGACTCGGACCCTCTGGGGCCAACGTCCTGACTTTC.

V gene TRBV5-1 combines with J gene TRBJ2-1; 8 bases align to TRBD2. The CDR3 is 17 amino acids. V lost 4 bases to trimming and J lost 1 base; unmatched junction nucleotides: 10. Germline CDR1 is SGHRS and CDR2 is YFSETQ. Here the CDR3 reads CASSAWIAGRSYNEQFF. CDR3 bases: TGCGCCAGCAGCGCCTGGATAGCGGGGAGGTCCTACAATGAGCAGTTCTTC.

This clone occurred once. The V gene is TRBV18, the J gene TRBJ1-6; D call uncertain. CDR3 size: 15 residues. Looked up from germline, CDR1 is KGHSH and CDR2 is LQKENI. V dropped 4 bases and J dropped 7 bases, with 14 bases sitting between them. CDR3 residues: CASSLSDGANSPLHF. The CDR3 DNA reads TGTGCCAGCTCACTATCGGACGGAGCCAATTCACCCCTCCACTTT.

The chain uses TRBV19 and TRBJ1-2; TRBD1 is a possible D gene (5 bases). CDR3 length equals 14 residues. The V gene lost 3 bases and the J gene lost 3 bases, with 11 bases spanning the gap. Looked up from germline, CDR1 is LNHDA and CDR2 is SQIVND (reference sequence). In DNA form, the CDR3 reads TGTGCCAGTAGTATTAATTGGGGGGACTATGGCTACACCTTC. It codes for CASSINWGDYGYTF.

This clone was seen once. This rearrangement joins TRBV11-3 to TRBJ2-7; a possible D gene is TRBD2 (5 bases). Trimming left V 7 bases short and J 3 bases short, with 16 bases between. CDR3 length: 14 residues. Germline CDR1 and CDR2: SGHNT and YENEEA. CDR3 loop: CASTDIERLYEQYF. In DNA form, the CDR3 reads TGTGCCAGCACCGACATAGAGCGGCTCTACGAGCAGTACTTC.

The chain has TRBV11-2 and TRBJ2-5; 7 nucleotides align to TRBD2. After removal of 5 bases from V and 13 bases from J, the junction contained 16 bases not matched to a gene. CDR3 length equals 14 residues. The germline gives CDR1 SGHAT, CDR2 FQNNGV. The CDR3 sequence: CASSPLSSGGLRYF. Written as DNA, the CDR3 is TGTGCCAGCAGCCCTCTCTCTAGCGGTGGATTGAGGTACTTC. The whole variable domain, remainder taken from reference TRBV11-2 and TRBJ2-5, is EAGVAQSPRYKIIEKRQSVAFWCNPISGHATLYWYQQILGQGPKLLIQFQNNGVVDDSQLPKDRFSAERLKGVDSTLKIQPAKLEDSAVYLCASSPLSSGGLRYFGPGTRLLVL.

J is TRBJ2-3 and V is TRBV18; D gene uncertain. Deletions cut 5 bases from V and 4 bases from J, with 10 bases between. Germline CDR1 reads KGHSH; CDR2 reads LQKENI. This CDR3 has 13 amino acids. The CDR3 sequence: CASSGSQADTQYF. CDR3 nucleotides: TGTGCCAGCTCAGGCTCCCAGGCAGATACGCAGTATTTT. Variable domain in full (rest from reference TRBV18 and TRBJ2-3): NAGVMQNPRHLVRRRGQEARLRCSPMKGHSHVYWYRQLPEEGLKFMVYLQKENIIDESGMPKERFSAEFPKEGPSILRIQQVVRGDSAAYFCASSGSQADTQYFGPGTRLTVL.

The chain joins TRBV7-2 to TRBJ2-7, with 11 positions matching TRBD2. Germline trimming cut 6 bases from V and 0 bases from J; bases unmatched to any gene: 4. The CDR3 covers 15 residues. Germline V gives CDR1 SGHTA, CDR2 FQGNSA. Here the CDR3 DNA reads TGTGCCAGCAGGACTAGCGGGACTTTCTCCTACGAGCAGTACTTC. It yields the protein CASRTSGTFSYEQYF. Combining the CDR3 with reference TRBV7-2 and TRBJ2-7 gives the whole variable domain GAGVSQSPSNKVTEKGKDVELRCDPISGHTALYWYRQSLGQGLEFLIYFQGNSAPDKSGLPSDRFSAERTGGSVSTLTIQRTQQEDSAVYLCASRTSGTFSYEQYFGPGTRLTVT.

The CDR3 bases are TGTGCCAGCAGCCTATATAGCGGGAGAAGCTCCTACGAGCAGTACTTC. Translation gives CASSLYSGRSSYEQYF. This rearrangement joins TRBV5-8 to TRBJ2-7; 9 bases map to TRBD2. Germline CDR1 SGHTS, CDR2 YDEGEE. V lost 4 bases, J lost 0 bases, and 8 bases stayed unmatched. The CDR3 has 16 residues.

V is TRBV19 and J is TRBJ1-1; D gene ambiguous. The V gene lost 3 bases and the J gene lost 11 bases, with 10 bases spanning the gap. CDR1 is LNHDA, CDR2 SQIVND, per germline (reference sequence). The CDR3 loop spans 11 amino acids. The CDR3 DNA sequence: TGTGCCAGTAGTATGTGGGAATATGCTTTCTTT. It encodes CASSMWEYAFF.

The chain joins TRBV28 to TRBJ1-2; 7 bases map to TRBD1. The CDR3 consists of 16 residues. J gave up 3 bases and V 1 base, and 8 bases lay outside the gene matches. Germline CDR1 reads MDHEN; CDR2 reads SYDVKM. The CDR3 sequence: CASSLSTRGRDYGYTF. The CDR3 DNA sequence: TGTGCCAGCAGTTTATCGACGAGGGGGCGAGACTATGGCTACACCTTC.

V is TRBV18 and J is TRBJ2-2; D is possibly TRBD2 (6 bases). Looked up from germline, CDR1 is KGHSH and CDR2 is LQKENI. V was clipped by 4 bases and J by 1 base, with 13 bases between them. This CDR3 is 16 amino acids long. CDR3 sequence reads: CASSLFSGGNTGELFF. The CDR3 DNA is TGTGCCAGCTCACTTTTTTCCGGGGGGAACACCGGGGAGCTGTTTTTT.

The chain joins TRBV4-2 to TRBJ1-6; 10 nucleotides line up with TRBD1. Germline trimming cut 0 bases from V and 9 bases from J; bases unmatched to any gene: 8. From germline, CDR1 is LGHNA and CDR2 YNFKEQ. CDR3 length: 17 amino acids. CDR3 in DNA: TGTGCCAGCAGCCAAGATTGGCCGGGACAGGGGCTTTCACCCCTCCACTTT. Translated, it gives CASSQDWPGQGLSPLHF.

V and J are TRBV2 and TRBJ1-3, with TRBD1 as a possible D gene (5 bases). CDR3 length: 14 residues. Trimming took off 4 bases at V and 4 bases at J, with 11 bases between the two ends. Germline CDR1 SNHLY, CDR2 FYNNEI. CDR3 nucleotide sequence: TGTGCCAGCAGTGTCAGGGTCAGAGGAAACACCATATATTTT. Its protein is CASSVRVRGNTIYF.

This clone showed up just once. The J gene is TRBJ1-2, the V gene TRBV6-5; TRBD1 matches at 9 bases. The length of the CDR3 is 13 residues. V shed 6 bases, J shed 7 bases, and the junction held 6 bases outside the gene matches. Germline CDR1 MNHEY, CDR2 SVGAGI. The CDR3 sequence is CASSLTGGSGYTF. The CDR3 bases are TGTGCCAGCAGCCTCACAGGGGGCTCTGGCTACACCTTC.

The V gene is TRBV6-5, the J gene TRBJ2-3, with TRBD2 as a possible D gene (5 bases). Germline CDR1 is MNHEY and CDR2 is SVGAGI. V was clipped by 2 bases and J by 0 bases, with 12 bases between them. This CDR3 is built from 16 residues. CDR3 coding DNA: TGTGCCAGCAGTTACGCCGCGGGCCAAAGCACAGATACGCAGTATTTT. Its translation: CASSYAAGQSTDTQYF.

This chain connects TRBV27 to TRBJ1-1; D may be TRBD1 (5 bases). V dropped 6 bases and J dropped 4 bases, with 12 bases sitting between them. This CDR3 contains 13 residues. Germline CDR1 and CDR2: MNHEY and SMNVEV (reference sequence). CDR3 protein: CASSKGKGTEAFF. The CDR3 region has the DNA TGTGCCAGCAGCAAGGGGAAGGGCACTGAAGCTTTCTTT.